One T cell receptor (beta chain) is described in this entry. Its antigen is unidentified. These data belong to a study of cytotoxic CD8 clonotypes in ibrutinib-treated CLL. General study findings and limits: Stable or contracted on treatment, public clonotypes were also uncommon.

The table came from immunoSEQ multiplex PCR; TCRdb's copy has only in-frame clones and leaves some out. Among some 130,000 clones listed, 70% to 90% were seen once. The CDR3 length is 13 residues. Germline CDR1 MNHNY, CDR2 SVGAGI (reference sequence). Trimming removed 5 bases from V and 0 bases from J, with 7 bases in between. The sample here was PBMCs, taken after 24 months of ibrutinib treatment. This TCR was sampled from a human donor with chronic lymphocytic leukemia. V is TRBV6-6 and J is TRBJ2-5; no definite D call. The CDR3 loop reads CASSGTNQETQYF. The CDR3 coding sequence is TGTGCCAGCAGTGGCACAAACCAAGAGACCCAGTACTTC.